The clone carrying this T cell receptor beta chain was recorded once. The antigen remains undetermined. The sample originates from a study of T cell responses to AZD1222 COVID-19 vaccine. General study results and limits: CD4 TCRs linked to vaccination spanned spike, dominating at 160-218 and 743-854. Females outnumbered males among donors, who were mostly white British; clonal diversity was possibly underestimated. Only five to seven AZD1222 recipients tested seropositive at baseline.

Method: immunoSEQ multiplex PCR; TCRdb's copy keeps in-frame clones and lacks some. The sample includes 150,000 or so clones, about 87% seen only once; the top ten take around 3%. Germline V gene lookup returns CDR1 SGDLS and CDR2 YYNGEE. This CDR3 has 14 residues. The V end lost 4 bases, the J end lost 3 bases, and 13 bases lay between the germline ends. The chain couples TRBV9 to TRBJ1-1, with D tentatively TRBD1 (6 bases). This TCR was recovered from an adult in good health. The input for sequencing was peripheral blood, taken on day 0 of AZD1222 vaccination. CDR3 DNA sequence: TGTGCCAGCAGCCCAGGGGCGGCGGACACTGAAGCTTTCTTT. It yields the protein CASSPGAADTEAFF.